Below, 4 T cell receptor beta chains from the same sample are listed, as sequenced in a study of T cell responses to AZD1222 COVID-19 vaccine. Assay used: immunoSEQ multiplex PCR; TCRdb lists only in-frame clones, some missing. In the table there are roughly 100,000 clones, 70% to 90% of which are singletons. Sequencing used peripheral blood, obtained on day 0 of AZD1222 vaccination. The receptor source for this set is an adult in good health.

The CDR3 loop is CASSNGRGEQYF. DNA for the CDR3: TGTGCCAGCAGTAATGGTCGGGGCGAGCAGTACTTC. The chain couples TRBV5-6 to TRBJ2-7; tentative D call: TRBD2 (5 bases). The germline V gene encodes CDR1 SGHDT and CDR2 YYEEEE. Trimming took 5 bases from V and 6 from J, leaving 12 bases between them. The CDR3 loop spans 12 amino acids.

This chain links TRBV5-1 with TRBJ2-3; D not resolved. CDR3 size: 17 residues. CDR1 is SGHRS and CDR2 is YFSETQ in the germline V gene. Trimming pared 0 bases from V and 2 bases from J, leaving 16 bases between. CDR3 sequence: CASSLGSSGWNTDTQYF. The CDR3 DNA reads TGCGCCAGCAGCTTGGGTTCGTCGGGCTGGAACACAGATACGCAGTATTTT.

The chain carries TRBV11-2 and TRBJ2-1; D perhaps matches TRBD1 (5 bases). Germline V gives CDR1 SGHAT, CDR2 FQNNGV. This CDR3 region has 15 residues. V was pared by 7 bases and J by 6 bases, with 19 bases between. The CDR3 region is CASNSWGLRVNEQFF. The CDR3 DNA sequence: TGTGCCAGCAACTCGTGGGGCCTAAGGGTCAATGAGCAGTTCTTC.

This clone is deemed medium-sized. The chain carries TRBV5-6 and TRBJ1-3; D unresolved. Germline-derived CDR1 and CDR2 are SGHDT and YYEEEE. The CDR3 has 13 residues. The ends were cut back, 3 bases at V and 1 base at J, with 5 bases in the middle. The CDR3 nucleotides read TGTGCCAGCAGCTCGGGGTCTGGAAACACCATATATTTT. Translated, it gives CASSSGSGNTIYF.